This T cell receptor (beta chain) comes out of a study of spatial heterogeneity in lung cancer. Study context: As counted in raw reads, each unique TCR and UMI combination appeared more than ten times on average.

Each molecule of TCR cDNA was tagged with one unique molecular identifier. TCRdb recomputed calls from the 5' RACE reads with MiXCR, one row per CDR3 protein. The sample holds about 95,000 distinct CDR3 sequences, 7.5% to 10% seen once. The time point here: sample taken at primary tumor resection. Whole RNA from tumor, nontumor lung or frozen PBMC was sequenced unsorted. The donor population consisted of approximately 70 patients with untreated, early-stage non-small cell lung cancer. Germline V lookup: CDR1 SGHRS, CDR2 YFSETQ. V was pared by 7 bases and J by 0 bases, with 12 bases of the junction left unmatched. The CDR3 sequence is 19 residues long. This clonotype turned up a few times.

The chain carries TRBV5-1 and TRBJ2-1; 14 bases fit TRBD2. The sequencing here drew on PBMCs, taken at surgery. This sequence originates from a male donor with early-stage non-small cell lung cancer. The CDR3 DNA reads TGCGCCAGCCGTCCCCCCGGACTAGCGGGAGGAAGCTCCTACAATGAGCAGTTCTTC. Translation: CASRPPGLAGGSSYNEQFF.